Listed below are T cell receptor beta chains from one sample, sequenced in a study of metastatic and nonmetastatic thyroid tumors. MiXCR re-clonotyped the PCR reads for TCRdb. Of about 39,000 clones in the sample, 9.5% to 13% are singletons; the top ten hold roughly 9%. Sequencing input: blood. All receptors come from a male donor with papillary thyroid cancer or a benign thyroid nodule (not recorded which). Some clones in this sample may be carry-over from other donors' samples. The CDR3 runs from the conserved cysteine through the conserved F or W. D genes are given only for firm matches. The listing skips clone size in some rows; elsewhere it reads once, few, many or a size class.

>many|TRBJ2-1|TRBD2|TRBV20-1
CSALPPLAGGSYNEQFF
TGCAGTGCCCTGCCTCCTCTAGCGGGGGGCTCCTACAATGAGCAGTTCTTC
>many|TRBJ1-1|NA|TRBV7-9
CASSLMGTEAFF
TGTGCCAGCAGCTTAATGGGGACTGAAGCTTTCTTT
>many|TRBJ1-2|TRBD1|TRBV5-1
CASSLYDKGAYGYTF
TGCGCCAGCAGCTTGTATGACAAGGGGGCCTATGGCTACACCTTC
>NA|TRBJ2-1|TRBD2|TRBV20-1
CSARRLAGLSSYNEQLF
TGCAGTGCTAGGAGGCTAGCGGGACTGAGCTCCTACAACGAGCAGCTCTTC
>many|TRBJ1-3|TRBD1|TRBV24-1
CATSDRGTGPFSGNTIYF
TGTGCCACCAGTGATCGGGGGACAGGGCCCTTCTCTGGAAACACCATATATTTT
>many|TRBJ2-5|TRBD1|TRBV6-1
CASSNNRDSGETQYF
TGTGCCAGCAGCAATAACCGGGACAGTGGAGAGACCCAGTACTTC
>many|TRBJ1-5|NA|TRBV4-2
CASSYTQPQHF
TGTGCCAGCAGCTACACTCAGCCCCAGCATTTT
>many|TRBJ2-5|NA|TRBV3-1
CASSRGRGETQYF
TGTGCCAGCAGTCGGGGACGGGGAGAGACCCAGTACTTC
>NA|TRBJ2-3|NA|TRBV5-1
CASSLTGGQVDTQYF
TGCGCCAGCAGCTTGACGGGGGGACAGGTGGATACGCAGTATTTT
>many|TRBJ2-1|NA|TRBV5-1
CASSLAAEQFF
TGCGCCAGCAGCTTGGCCGCTGAGCAGTTCTTC
>few|TRBJ2-5|NA|TRBV20-1
CSAFTTLETQYF
TGCAGTGCTTTTACTACACTCGAGACCCAGTACTTC
>many|TRBJ2-7|NA|TRBV7-9
CASGQSFYEQYF
TGTGCCAGCGGACAGTCTTTCTACGAGCAGTACTTC
>many|TRBJ1-3|NA|TRBV10-1
CATATHEPGPYSGNTIYF
TGCGCCACCGCAACCCATGAGCCAGGGCCTTACTCTGGAAACACCATATATTTT
>many|TRBJ1-6|NA|TRBV28
CASSPNSPLHF
TGTGCCAGCAGTCCAAATTCACCCCTCCACTTT
>few|TRBJ2-5|NA|TRBV7-8
CASSLRWIGGNQETQYF
TGTGCCAGCAGCCTAAGATGGATTGGCGGGAACCAAGAGACCCAGTACTTC
>few|TRBJ1-1|NA|TRBV4-3
CASSQVGGNTEAFF
TGCGCCAGCAGCCAAGTCGGGGGGAACACTGAAGCTTTCTTT
>many|TRBJ1-2|NA|TRBV5-1
CASSLLAVNYGYTF
TGCGCCAGCAGCTTGTTGGCAGTTAACTATGGCTACACCTTC
>NA|TRBJ2-7|TRBD2|TRBV5-1
CASSLWLAGYEQYF
TGCGCCAGCAGCTTATGGCTAGCGGGATACGAGCAGTACTTC
>NA|TRBJ2-7|NA|TRBV7-2
CASSLDVGYEQYF
TGTGCCAGCAGCTTAGACGTAGGATACGAGCAGTACTTC
>few|TRBJ2-5|NA|TRBV3-1
CASSPRYQETQYF
TGTGCCAGCAGTCCTAGGTACCAAGAGACCCAGTACTTC
>many|TRBJ2-7|TRBD1|TRBV6-1
CASSDSGTGLYEQYF
TGTGCCAGCAGTGACTCCGGGACAGGGCTCTACGAGCAGTACTTC
>many|TRBJ1-3|NA|TRBV10-2
CASTGFGNTIYF
TGCGCCAGCACAGGCTTTGGAAACACCATATATTTT
>many|TRBJ2-7|NA|TRBV4-3
CASSQGRGSYEQYF
TGCGCCAGCAGCCAAGGTAGGGGATCCTACGAGCAGTACTTC
>NA|TRBJ2-1|NA|TRBV11-1
CASNNPPEPSYNEQFF
TGTGCCAGCAATAACCCCCCGGAGCCCTCATACAATGAGCAGTTCTTC
>few|TRBJ2-2|TRBD2|TRBV19
CASSIRTRDTGELFF
TGTGCCAGTAGTATCAGGACTAGGGACACCGGGGAGCTGTTTTTT
>many|TRBJ2-5|TRBD2|TRBV11-2
CASSLGSPIAGLGETQYF
TGTGCCAGCAGCCTCGGATCTCCCATAGCGGGACTCGGGGAGACCCAGTACTTC
>many|TRBJ1-6|NA|TRBV4-3
CASSQDPTGSSPLHF
TGCGCCAGCAGCCAAGATCCCACAGGGAGTTCACCCCTCCACTTT
>many|TRBJ1-3|TRBD1|TRBV4-3
CASSDREYGNTIYF
TGCGCCAGCAGCGACAGGGAATATGGAAACACCATATATTTT
>NA|TRBJ2-2|NA|TRBV5-4
CASSYPSRGELFF
TGTGCCAGCAGCTATCCCTCAAGAGGGGAGCTGTTTTTT
>many|TRBJ2-1|NA|TRBV9
CASSVGPGSSYNEQFF
TGTGCCAGCAGCGTAGGTCCAGGGAGCTCCTACAATGAGCAGTTCTTC
>many|TRBJ2-2|NA|TRBV20-1
CSCAKYGTGELFF
TGCAGTTGTGCGAAGTACGGCACCGGGGAGCTGTTTTTT
>many|TRBJ2-7|TRBD1|TRBV2
CASTTDRGEQYF
TGTGCCAGCACTACGGACAGGGGCGAGCAGTACTTC
>many|TRBJ1-5|NA|TRBV28
CASSLGGQPQHF
TGTGCCAGCAGTTTAGGGGGACAGCCCCAGCATTTT
>medium-sized|TRBJ2-7|TRBD2|TRBV6-1
CASSLGSGPYEQYF
TGTGCCAGCAGTTTGGGTAGCGGGCCCTACGAGCAGTACTTC